Following are 28 T cell receptor beta chains from one sample sequenced in a study of shared T cell receptors in the human thymus. This table comes from immunoSEQ multiplex PCR, and its TCRdb copy is limited to in-frame clones, with some not included. The data hold hundreds of thousands of clones, with around 87% observed a single time. These data are also associated with another study on human thymus T cells.

The specimen sequenced was thymocytes. The origin of the receptors is a boy in the first two years of life with a congenital heart defect.

The count of this clone is one. The V call is TRBV25-1, the J call TRBJ2-7, with 8 bases fitting TRBD1. The CDR3 is 16 amino acids. The germline gives CDR1 MGHDK, CDR2 SYGVNS. J gave up 3 bases and V 0 bases, and 7 bases lay outside the gene matches. The CDR3 is CASSEYWQGALYEQYF. The CDR3 DNA follows: TGTGCCAGCAGTGAATATTGGCAGGGGGCGCTCTACGAGCAGTACTTC.

V is TRBV7-3 and J is TRBJ2-3; D may be TRBD1 (5 bases). Germline V lookup: CDR1 SGHTA, CDR2 FQGTGA. Trimming took 5 bases from V and 1 from J, leaving 7 bases between them. The CDR3 has 13 residues. CDR3: CASSPRGTDTQYF. As DNA, the CDR3 is TGTGCCAGCAGCCCCAGGGGCACAGATACGCAGTATTTT.

The V gene is TRBV9, the J gene TRBJ2-7; the match to TRBD2 covers 8 bases. The CDR3 totals 15 residues. Germline CDR1 is SGDLS and CDR2 is YYNGEE. V trimming: 4 bases; J trimming: 5 bases; junction bases outside the gene matches: 11. The CDR3 region has the DNA TGTGCCAGCAGCCTACTCGGGACTAGTAATGACGAGCAGTACTTC. Residues: CASSLLGTSNDEQYF.

This sequence joins TRBV5-6 and TRBJ2-7; TRBD2 is a possible D gene (7 bases). Germline CDR1 is SGHDT and CDR2 is YYEEEE. Trimming removed 0 bases from V and 5 bases from J, with 18 bases in between. The CDR3 has 16 amino acids. The CDR3 sequence is CASSLAFDRGGHEQYF. The DNA for the CDR3 is TGTGCCAGCAGCTTGGCCTTCGATAGGGGGGGTCACGAGCAGTACTTC.

To note about this clone: Within the sample, other DNA sequences also encode this same CDR3. This chain joins TRBV15 and TRBJ1-5, with unresolved D. The V gene's germline CDR1 is LNHNV and CDR2 YYDKDF (reference sequence). The length of the CDR3 is 14 residues. Trimming cost V 0 bases and J 1 base, with 4 bases left between them. This CDR3 is CATSRDRSNQPQHF. The CDR3 region has the DNA TGTGCCACCAGCAGAGATCGGAGCAATCAGCCCCAGCATTTT.

This chain connects TRBV9 to TRBJ2-1; D perhaps matches TRBD2 (5 bases). Trimming left V 2 bases short and J 0 bases short, with 12 bases between. The CDR3 contains 16 residues. Germline-derived CDR1 and CDR2 are SGDLS and YYNGEE. This CDR3 reads CASSVYEGGSYNEQFF. The DNA for the CDR3 is TGTGCCAGCAGCGTCTACGAGGGTGGCTCCTACAATGAGCAGTTCTTC.

This chain joins TRBV5-8 and TRBJ2-7; D is unclear. Germline V lookup: CDR1 SGHTS, CDR2 YDEGEE. There are 11 residues in the CDR3. Trimming cost V 2 bases and J 7 bases, with 7 bases left between them. The CDR3 nucleotides are TGTGCCAGCAGCTTAGCGCAGGAGCAGTACTTC. Encoded protein: CASSLAQEQYF.

This chain connects TRBV29-1 to TRBJ2-1; D perhaps matches TRBD1 (5 bases). CDR1 and CDR2 from the germline V gene are SQVTM and ANQGSEA. CDR3 length: 18 amino acids. V lost 3 bases and J 7 bases, leaving 28 bases between the germline ends. The CDR3 loop is CSVDTTGSLQAEWNEQFF. The CDR3 DNA is TGCAGCGTTGACACGACCGGGTCTTTACAGGCAGAGTGGAATGAGCAGTTCTTC.

The genes are TRBV7-2 and TRBJ1-1, with D possibly matching TRBD1 (6 bases). Germline V lookup: CDR1 SGHTA, CDR2 FQGNSA. The germline V and J ends were trimmed by 0 bases and 2 bases, with 19 bases remaining between them. This CDR3 is built from 18 residues. The CDR3 DNA is TGTGCCAGCAGCTTAGCGCCTGGGGGCCTCACTTTAAACACTGAAGCTTTCTTT. It codes for CASSLAPGGLTLNTEAFF.

V is TRBV15 and J is TRBJ2-1; D possibly corresponds to TRBD2 (6 bases). The CDR3 has 18 residues. Germline assignment: CDR1 LNHNV and CDR2 YYDKDF (reference sequence). Trimming took 0 bases from V and 4 from J, leaving 19 bases between them. The CDR3 coding sequence is TGTGCCACCAGCAGAGAGGAACTAGCCCGTATTATTTACAATGAGCAGTTCTTC. It encodes CATSREELARIIYNEQFF.

The rearrangement uses TRBV7-9 and TRBJ1-1; D is ambiguous. Trimming removed 7 bases from V and 4 bases from J, with 10 bases in between. The CDR3 extends over 12 amino acids. Germline V gene lookup returns CDR1 SEHNR and CDR2 FQNEAQ (reference sequence). This chain's CDR3 is CASTSVVTEAFF. The CDR3 region has the DNA TGTGCCAGCACTTCGGTAGTCACTGAAGCTTTCTTT.

This sequence joins TRBV4-3 and TRBJ2-2; D may be TRBD2 (6 bases). The germline V and J ends were trimmed by 4 bases and 6 bases, with 27 bases remaining between them. Germline V gene data show CDR1 as LGHNA and CDR2 as YSLEER. The length of the CDR3 is 19 residues. The chain's CDR3 is CASSLSLDGDFLRSGELFF. The CDR3 DNA sequence: TGCGCCAGCAGCCTATCCCTAGATGGGGACTTCCTGAGGTCCGGGGAGCTGTTTTTT.

Only one count was recorded for this clone. The rearrangement uses TRBV7-5 and TRBJ2-3; TRBD2 reflects the table's D call only, with no check against the DNA. TRBV7-5 is deemed a pseudogene. The CDR3 is made up of 14 amino acids. DNA for the CDR3: TGTGCCAGCCTCTTGGGGGGGTGGTCAGATACGCAGTATTTT. Amino acid sequence: CASLLGGWSDTQYF.

The rearrangement uses TRBV5-4 and TRBJ2-1; 12 nucleotides match TRBD2. The CDR3 runs 15 residues. Trimming took 2 bases from V and 9 from J; bases not matched to a gene: 6. Germline CDR1 reads SGHNT; CDR2 reads YYREEE (reference sequence). Written as DNA, the CDR3 is TGTGCCAGCAGCTTACTAGCGGGGGGACGGGGTGAGCAGTTCTTC. This codes for CASSLLAGGRGEQFF.

J is TRBJ2-1 and V is TRBV28, with D perhaps TRBD2 (6 bases). The CDR3 contains 16 residues. V lost 3 bases and J lost 2, with 14 bases in between. Germline V gives CDR1 MDHEN, CDR2 SYDVKM. The CDR3 spells CASSFEGSGPYNEQFF. In DNA form, the CDR3 reads TGTGCCAGCAGTTTCGAAGGTAGCGGACCCTACAATGAGCAGTTCTTC.

This clone has more than one count but fewer than ten. The chain joins TRBV19 to TRBJ2-1; 10 nucleotides agree with TRBD2. Germline lookup yields CDR1 LNHDA and CDR2 SQIVND (reference sequence). The CDR3 runs 14 residues. J gave up 9 bases and V 3 bases, and 5 bases lay outside the gene matches. CDR3 nucleotide sequence: TGTGCCAGTAGTATCAGATGGACTAGCGGTGAGCAGTTCTTC. Amino acid sequence: CASSIRWTSGEQFF.

The chain links TRBV15 to TRBJ1-4; D ambiguous. V dropped 0 bases and J dropped 5 bases, with 7 bases sitting between them. CDR3 size: 14 residues. The germline gives CDR1 LNHNV, CDR2 YYDKDF (reference sequence). The CDR3 nucleotides read TGTGCCACCAGCAGAGAACGCAGAAATGAAAAACTGTTTTTT. Translating gives CATSRERRNEKLFF.

V gene TRBV5-1 combines with J gene TRBJ1-1, with 10 bases lining up with TRBD1. Germline V gene sequence: CDR1 SGHRS, CDR2 YFSETQ. Trimming at V came to 5 bases and at J to 4 bases, leaving 8 bases not matched to a gene. The CDR3 loop spans 15 amino acids. The CDR3 DNA sequence: TGCGCCAGCAGTTCGAGACAGGGGGCGACCACTGAAGCTTTCTTT. Translated: CASSSRQGATTEAFF.

This chain joins TRBV5-1 and TRBJ1-2, with D perhaps TRBD1 (6 bases). V was cut by 4 bases and J by 2 bases, with 21 bases left in between. CDR1 SGHRS and CDR2 YFSETQ come from the germline V gene. The CDR3 has 17 amino acids. The CDR3 loop is CASSREETGTPNYGYTF. The CDR3 DNA sequence: TGCGCCAGCAGCCGTGAGGAAACCGGGACACCCAACTATGGCTACACCTTC.

This clone was detected once. The chain combines TRBV14 with TRBJ2-3; D remains ambiguous. The ends were cut back, 0 bases at V and 6 bases at J, with 7 bases in the middle. This CDR3 has 13 residues. Germline CDR1 is SGHDN and CDR2 is FVKESK. CDR3 bases: TGTGCCAGCAGCCAAGATAAGGAGGATACGCAGTATTTT. This codes for CASSQDKEDTQYF.

J is TRBJ2-2 and V is TRBV4-1; D is perhaps TRBD2 (5 bases). Germline-derived CDR1 and CDR2 are MGHRA and YSYEKL. Between the trimmed V and J ends, which lost 6 bases and 3 bases, there was a span of 17 bases. This CDR3 region has 16 residues. The CDR3 reads CASRELAGTYTGELFF. The CDR3 DNA is TGCGCCAGCAGGGAGCTCGCGGGTACCTACACCGGGGAGCTGTTTTTT.

The V gene is TRBV7-9, the J gene TRBJ2-7; the D gene is possibly TRBD2 (5 bases). In germline, CDR1 is SEHNR, CDR2 FQNEAQ (reference sequence). The CDR3 has 13 amino acids. The V and J ends lost 5 bases and 3 bases respectively, with 11 bases between them. CDR3 bases: TGTGCCAGCAGCCTACGGGGAAACTACGAGCAGTACTTC. Translated, it gives CASSLRGNYEQYF. The whole variable domain, remainder taken from reference TRBV7-9 and TRBJ2-7, is DTGVSQNPRHKITKRGQNVTFRCDPISEHNRLYWYRQTLGQGPEFLTYFQNEAQLEKSRLLSDRFSAERPKGSFSTLEIQRTEQGDSAMYLCASSLRGNYEQYFGPGTRLTVT.

The chain uses TRBV7-2 and TRBJ1-2, with D maybe TRBD1 (5 bases). This CDR3 has 17 amino acids. Germline-derived CDR1 and CDR2 are SGHTA and FQGNSA. Trimming removed 0 bases at V and 3 bases at J, with 17 bases between. CDR3 loop: CASSLAFVGPLDYGYTF. In nucleotides, the CDR3 is TGTGCCAGCAGCTTAGCGTTTGTGGGGCCTCTAGACTATGGCTACACCTTC.

This clone was observed a handful of times. This chain joins TRBV28 and TRBJ2-3; 12 bases fit TRBD2. This CDR3 has 16 residues. Per germline, CDR1 MDHEN and CDR2 SYDVKM. Trimming at V came to 4 bases and at J to 5 bases, leaving 7 bases not matched to a gene. The CDR3 spells CASSSSSGGAEDTQYF. DNA of the CDR3: TGTGCCAGCAGTTCCTCTAGCGGGGGGGCCGAAGATACGCAGTATTTT.

The rearrangement links TRBV12-5 to TRBJ1-6, with TRBD1 matching over 9 bases. With V trimmed by 7 bases and J by 5 bases, 6 bases remained unmatched. Germline assignment: CDR1 LGHNT and CDR2 FRNRAP. This CDR3 has 15 amino acids. The DNA for the CDR3 is TGTGCTAGTGCCCTAGGGGACAGGGATAATTCACCCCTCCACTTT. Protein product: CASALGDRDNSPLHF.

The V call is TRBV6-1, the J call TRBJ2-7; 7 bases are a match to TRBD2. Trimming cost V 4 bases and J 2 bases; bases outside gene matches: 8. The CDR3 contains 15 residues. Germline lookup yields CDR1 MNHNS and CDR2 SASEGT. CDR3 in amino acids: CASSGFSSGAYEQYF. For the CDR3, the DNA is TGTGCCAGCAGTGGGTTTTCTAGCGGAGCCTACGAGCAGTACTTC.

The gene calls are TRBV28 and TRBJ2-1, with no clear D. V was shortened by 5 bases and J by 6 bases, with 11 bases between the two germline ends. Per germline, CDR1 MDHEN and CDR2 SYDVKM. The CDR3 runs to 13 residues. CDR3 in DNA: TGTGCCAGCAGTCCAACAGTGGGCAATGAGCAGTTCTTC. Translated, it gives CASSPTVGNEQFF.

The chain combines TRBV4-3 with TRBJ1-5; D ambiguous. Looked up from germline, CDR1 is LGHNA and CDR2 is YSLEER. The V gene lost 0 bases and the J gene lost 5 bases, with 11 bases spanning the gap. The CDR3 loop spans 15 amino acids. CDR3 DNA: TGCGCCAGCAGCCAAGATTGGGCTGCTTATCAGCCCCAGCATTTT. Amino acid sequence: CASSQDWAAYQPQHF.